Each of the 14 T cell receptor beta chains below was sequenced from the same sample in a study of PD-L1 blockade in urothelial cancer. Time point given: pretreatment peripheral blood. Assay used: immunoSEQ multiplex PCR; TCRdb lists only in-frame clones, some missing. Of 70,000 to 75,000 clones in the sample, over 80% were seen once. The sample in question was PBMCs, obtained around atezolizumab (anti-PD-L1) treatment. The receptors come from a woman aged 70-85 years with urothelial cancer.

The chain recombines TRBV27 with TRBJ2-2, with 10 bases lining up with TRBD1. From germline, CDR1 is MNHEY and CDR2 SMNVEV (reference sequence). V lost 1 base, J lost 6 bases, and 5 bases stayed unmatched. The CDR3 sequence is 16 residues long. The CDR3 DNA reads as TGTGCCAGCAGTTTATGGGGACAGGGGAGGCCCGGGGAGCTGTTTTTT. Protein product: CASSLWGQGRPGELFF.

This chain joins TRBV11-3 and TRBJ2-7; D gene uncertain. From germline, CDR1 is SGHNT and CDR2 YENEEA. Trimming took off 1 base at V and 1 base at J, with 5 bases between the two ends. The CDR3 spans 13 residues. The CDR3 loop reads CASSLAESYEQYF. The CDR3 DNA follows: TGTGCCAGCAGCTTAGCCGAGTCCTACGAGCAGTACTTC.

J is TRBJ2-7 and V is TRBV28, with TRBD1 matching 9 bases. This CDR3 has 15 residues. J lost 4 bases, V lost 5 bases, and 9 bases had no gene match. Germline CDR1 reads MDHEN; CDR2 reads SYDVKM. The CDR3 nucleotides are TGTGCCAGCAGTCCTAGGACAGGGGATTCGTACGAGCAGTACTTC. This encodes CASSPRTGDSYEQYF.

This clone was seen just once. The chain links TRBV5-6 to TRBJ1-1; no clear D. The germline V gene has CDR1 SGHDT and CDR2 YYEEEE. This CDR3 spans 16 amino acids. Trimming pared 1 base from V and 4 bases from J, leaving 17 bases between. The CDR3 bases are TGTGCCAGCAGCTTGCTTTCTTCAGGCATAAGCACTGAAGCTTTCTTT. Amino acid sequence: CASSLLSSGISTEAFF. Filled out from reference TRBV5-6 and TRBJ1-1, the complete variable domain reads DAGVTQSPTHLIKTRGQQVTLRCSPKSGHDTVSWYQQALGQGPQFIFQYYEEEERQRGNFPDRFSGHQFPNYSSELNVNALLLGDSALYLCASSLLSSGISTEAFFGQGTRLTVV.

This clone was detected a few times. This chain connects TRBV2 to TRBJ1-5; D is undetermined. The CDR3 has 14 residues. Looked up from germline, CDR1 is SNHLY and CDR2 is FYNNEI. V was clipped by 4 bases and J by 1 base, with 8 bases between them. In DNA, the CDR3 is TGTGCCAGCAGTGGAGGCGGGAGCAATCAGCCCCAGCATTTT. Its translation is CASSGGGSNQPQHF.

V is TRBV10-3 and J is TRBJ1-2, with D possibly matching TRBD1 (5 bases). The germline V gene encodes CDR1 ENHRY and CDR2 SYGVKD. The V gene lost 7 bases and the J gene lost 8 bases, with 17 bases spanning the gap. This CDR3 comprises 13 residues. The CDR3 spells CAIKPGSGGGYTF. The CDR3, as DNA: TGTGCCATCAAGCCGGGGTCCGGGGGGGGCTACACCTTC.

The V gene is TRBV6-1, the J gene TRBJ1-1, with D possibly being TRBD1 (5 bases). Trimming shortened V by 2 bases and J by 1 base, and 14 bases separated the two germline ends. The CDR3 totals 16 residues. Germline V gene sequence: CDR1 MNHNS, CDR2 SASEGT. The CDR3 nucleotides read TGTGCCAGCAGTGAATTCCGCTCAGGGAAGAACACTGAAGCTTTCTTT. The encoded protein is CASSEFRSGKNTEAFF.

This clone appeared a few times. The chain joins TRBV7-2 to TRBJ1-2; perhaps TRBD1 as D (5 bases). The CDR3 sequence is 17 residues long. V lost 5 bases and J 4 bases, leaving 23 bases between the germline ends. Germline V gene lookup returns CDR1 SGHTA and CDR2 FQGNSA. CDR3 loop: CASSPGLVSGRSYGYTF. CDR3 nucleotide sequence: TGTGCCAGCAGCCCGGGACTAGTTTCAGGCAGAAGCTATGGCTACACCTTC.

This chain connects TRBV2 to TRBJ2-5; 7 bases agree with TRBD2. The CDR3 sequence is 14 residues long. The junction had 9 bases not matched to a gene; V was cut back by 7 bases and J by 4 bases. Germline V gives CDR1 SNHLY, CDR2 FYNNEI. In DNA, the CDR3 is TGTGCCAGCAAGGGCGGGAGATCGGGAGAGACCCAGTACTTC. It codes for CASKGGRSGETQYF.

The CDR3 DNA reads TGTGCCAGCAGCCGGGAGGGGACTAGCGGGGTTTATGAGCAGTTCTTC. Protein product: CASSREGTSGVYEQFF. The chain uses TRBV4-2 and TRBJ2-1; 13 bases fit TRBD2. Germline V gene data show CDR1 as LGHNA and CDR2 as YNFKEQ. The CDR3 has 16 residues. V gave up 4 bases and J gave up 8 bases; unmatched junction bases: 8.

This chain links TRBV18 with TRBJ1-1; no clear D. The V end lost 3 bases, the J end lost 1 base, and 6 bases lay between the germline ends. This CDR3 spans 13 amino acids. The V gene's germline CDR1 is KGHSH and CDR2 LQKENI. CDR3 DNA sequence: TGTGCCAGCTCACCCACAGAGAACACTGAAGCTTTCTTT. Amino acid sequence: CASSPTENTEAFF.

Here the CDR3 DNA reads TGTGCCAGCAGCCAGCCCCAGGGAAGGCTTGAAGCTTTCTTT. It translates to CASSQPQGRLEAFF. The rearrangement uses TRBV4-2 and TRBJ1-1; maybe TRBD1 (5 bases). The V gene's germline CDR1 is LGHNA and CDR2 YNFKEQ. Trimming cost V 3 bases and J 7 bases, with 15 bases left between them. CDR3 length: 14 residues.

The chain carries TRBV11-2 and TRBJ2-6; perhaps TRBD2 as D (5 bases). CDR3 length equals 17 residues. Trimming removed 5 bases from V and 2 bases from J, with 16 bases in between. Germline V gene sequence: CDR1 SGHAT, CDR2 FQNNGV. The CDR3 is CASSQRPTRAGANVLTF. For the CDR3, the DNA is TGTGCCAGCAGCCAAAGACCTACGAGGGCTGGGGCCAACGTCCTGACTTTC. Together with reference TRBV11-2 and TRBJ2-6, the CDR3 gives the full variable domain: EAGVAQSPRYKIIEKRQSVAFWCNPISGHATLYWYQQILGQGPKLLIQFQNNGVVDDSQLPKDRFSAERLKGVDSTLKIQPAKLEDSAVYLCASSQRPTRAGANVLTFGAGSRLTVL.

The chain recombines TRBV4-1 with TRBJ2-1; 9 positions match TRBD2. From germline, CDR1 is MGHRA and CDR2 YSYEKL. The CDR3 is made up of 16 amino acids. The V segment lost 0 bases and the J segment 4 bases; nucleotides outside the gene matches: 4. The DNA of the CDR3 is TGCGCCAGCAGCCAAGACACTAGCGGGCCTTACAATGAGCAGTTCTTC. Protein sequence: CASSQDTSGPYNEQFF.